This TCR beta chain derives from a study of T cells in Graves' hyperthyroidism and ophthalmopathy. Study results and limitations: Blood samples included most of the expanded thyroid clonotypes exceeding 0.001.

For this clonotype: Antigen: not known.

Between the trimmed V and J ends, which lost 1 base and 4 bases, there was a span of 7 bases. Per the germline V gene, CDR1 is DFQATT and CDR2 is SNEGSKA (reference sequence). The CDR3 consists of 13 residues. RNA transcripts served as the template for amplifying TCR beta CDR3 regions. A first-round RT-PCR of the TCR CDR3 used the HTBI primer set. MiXCR, run by TCRdb on the multiplex PCR reads, gives a single entry per CDR3 protein. The sample carries approximately 510,000 distinct CDR3 sequences, 35% to 50% recorded once. The receptor was derived from an adult woman with Graves' disease, either hyperthyroidism or ophthalmopathy (not recorded which). The chain carries TRBV20-1 and TRBJ2-2; D not certain. Source material: peripheral blood or thyroid tissue (not recorded which). As DNA, the CDR3 is TGCAGTGCTAGAGGGGCCGTCACCGGGGAGCTGTTTTTT. Protein sequence: CSARGAVTGELFF.